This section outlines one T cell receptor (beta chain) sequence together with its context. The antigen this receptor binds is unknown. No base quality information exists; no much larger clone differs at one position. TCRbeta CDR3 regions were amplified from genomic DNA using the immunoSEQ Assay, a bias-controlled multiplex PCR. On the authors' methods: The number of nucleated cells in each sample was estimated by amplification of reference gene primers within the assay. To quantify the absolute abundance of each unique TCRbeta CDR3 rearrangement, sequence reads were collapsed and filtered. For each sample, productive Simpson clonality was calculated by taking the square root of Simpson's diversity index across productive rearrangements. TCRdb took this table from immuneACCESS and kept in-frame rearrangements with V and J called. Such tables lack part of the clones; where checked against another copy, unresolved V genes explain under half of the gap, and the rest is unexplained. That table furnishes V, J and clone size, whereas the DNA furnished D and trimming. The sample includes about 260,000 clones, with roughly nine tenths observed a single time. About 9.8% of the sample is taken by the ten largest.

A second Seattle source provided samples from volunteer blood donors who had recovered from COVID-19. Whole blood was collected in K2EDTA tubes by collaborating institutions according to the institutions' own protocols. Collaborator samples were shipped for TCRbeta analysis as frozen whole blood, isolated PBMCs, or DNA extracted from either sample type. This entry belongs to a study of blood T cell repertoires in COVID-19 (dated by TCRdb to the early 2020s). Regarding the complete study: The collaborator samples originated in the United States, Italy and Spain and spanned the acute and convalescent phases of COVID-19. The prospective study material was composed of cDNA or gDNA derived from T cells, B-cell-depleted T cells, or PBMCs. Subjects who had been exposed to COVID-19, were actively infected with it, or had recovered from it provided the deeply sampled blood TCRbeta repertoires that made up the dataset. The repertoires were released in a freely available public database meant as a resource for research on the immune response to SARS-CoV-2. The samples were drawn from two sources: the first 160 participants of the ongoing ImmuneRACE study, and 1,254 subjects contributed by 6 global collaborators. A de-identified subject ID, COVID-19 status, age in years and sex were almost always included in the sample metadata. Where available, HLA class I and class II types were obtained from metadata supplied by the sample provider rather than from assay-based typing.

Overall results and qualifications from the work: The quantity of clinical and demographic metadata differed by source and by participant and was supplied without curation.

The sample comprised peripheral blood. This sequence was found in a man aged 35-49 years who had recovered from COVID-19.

The sequenced DNA is TGTGCCAGCAGTTACTCAGTGAGGGAGCAGTTCTTC. Its product reads: CASSYSVREQFF. The chain links TRBV6-6 with TRBJ2-1, with the D gene too uncertain to name. The cysteine opens and the phenylalanine closes a CDR3 of 12 amino acids. Only the CDR3 portion is preserved as DNA: 36 bases, with reading frame beginning at the first base. V and J are truncated by 0 bases and 10 bases respectively, leaving an intervening sequence of 7 bases. From a lookup of the germline V gene (reference sequence), CDR1 and CDR2 are MNHNY and SVGAGI.